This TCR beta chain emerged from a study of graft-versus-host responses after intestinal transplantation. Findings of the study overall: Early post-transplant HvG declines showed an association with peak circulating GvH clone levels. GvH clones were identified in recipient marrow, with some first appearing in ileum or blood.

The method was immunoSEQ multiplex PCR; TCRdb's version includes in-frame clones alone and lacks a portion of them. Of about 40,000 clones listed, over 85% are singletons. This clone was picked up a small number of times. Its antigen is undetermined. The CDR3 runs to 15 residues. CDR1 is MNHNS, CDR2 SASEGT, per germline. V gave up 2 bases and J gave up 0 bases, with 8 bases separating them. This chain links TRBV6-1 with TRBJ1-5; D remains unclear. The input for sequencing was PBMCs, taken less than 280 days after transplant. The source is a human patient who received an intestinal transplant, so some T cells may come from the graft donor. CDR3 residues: CASSERAASNQPQHF. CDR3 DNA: TGTGCCAGCAGTGAAAGGGCAGCTAGCAATCAGCCCCAGCATTTT.